Listed below are T cell receptor beta chains from one sample, sequenced in a study of T cells in Graves' hyperthyroidism and ophthalmopathy. TCRdb processed the multiplex PCR reads anew with MiXCR; each CDR3 protein has one entry. The sample lists 480,000 or so distinct CDR3 sequences, around 14% occurring once. Material: blood. The receptors originated from a woman under 30 with Graves' hyperthyroidism. CDR3s include the opening cysteine and the closing phenylalanine or tryptophan. Each record gives: V gene, J gene, CDR3 protein.

>TRBV24-1|TRBJ2-1
CATSLSETPANEQFF
>TRBV20-1|TRBJ2-2
CSASFGTVNTGELFF
>TRBV12-3/TRBV12-4|TRBJ1-2
CASSLAKGGGGYTF
>TRBV19|TRBJ1-6
CASSPRSGSSYNSPLHF
>TRBV7-3|TRBJ2-3
CASSLGTSGTSTDTQYF
>TRBV20-1|TRBJ2-3
CSARDHPSGSSDTQYF
>TRBV15|TRBJ2-3
CATSGGLGPQFTDAQYF
>TRBV5-1|TRBJ1-1
CASSERPGQQLNTEAFF
>TRBV6-1|TRBJ2-7
CASSGPLTFYEQYF
>TRBV27|TRBJ2-7
CASSLAASGLEQYF
>TRBV30|TRBJ1-4
CAWSVRRRWSEKLFF
>TRBV20-1|TRBJ1-6
CSAADSSYNSPLHF
>TRBV7-2|TRBJ2-7
CASSLGGTSGTYEQYF
>TRBV2|TRBJ2-1
CASSEEGRASYNEQFF
>TRBV11-2|TRBJ1-3
CASSLARAGATGNTIYF
>TRBV20-1|TRBJ2-5
CSAPTMGLETQYF
>TRBV3-1|TRBJ2-2
CASSQGSGARGGELFF
>TRBV2|TRBJ1-2
CASSEEAGSFYGYTF
>TRBV28|TRBJ1-2
CASRPQGVGYGYTF
>TRBV29-1|TRBJ1-4
CSWLGANSEKLLF
>TRBV10-3|TRBJ2-1
CAISPWASGSVSNEQFF
>TRBV19|TRBJ2-3
CASSMPTRADTQYF
>TRBV7-9|TRBJ2-5
CASSTLGQGLETQYF
>TRBV10-2|TRBJ1-1
CASKLVGLNTEAFF
>TRBV11-3|TRBJ1-2
CASSSPDYIFDGYTF
>TRBV6-2/TRBV6-3|TRBJ2-1
CASSMDSSYNEQFF
>TRBV14|TRBJ2-2
CASSQVGVRTGELFF
>TRBV12-3/TRBV12-4|TRBJ2-7
CASSFSNEQYF
>TRBV11-1|TRBJ2-3
CASSSGLAENTQYF
>TRBV5-4|TRBJ2-2
CASSSWTSGTGELFF
>TRBV18|TRBJ1-2
CASSPSRGEGYGYTF
>TRBV24-1|TRBJ2-1
CATSDPRTGGEVNEQFF
>TRBV20-1|TRBJ2-1
CSATSATSGAYNEQFF
>TRBV5-5|TRBJ1-2
CASSLVSSSGGYTF
>TRBV5-1|TRBJ2-5
CASSEPGLAGTKETQYF
>TRBV24-1|TRBJ2-2
CATSDKVAGWTGELFF
>TRBV11-2|TRBJ2-1
CASSLRGRAADEQFF
>TRBV6-1|TRBJ1-5
CASRPGSLVQPQHF
>TRBV2|TRBJ2-2
CASGRLAGGDDTGELFF
>TRBV7-6|TRBJ1-1
CASSPIHRDSEAFF
>TRBV7-3|TRBJ2-1
CASSSLSSGRESSYNEQFF
>TRBV20-1|TRBJ2-1
CSARSDLLAGGPYNEQFF
>TRBV9|TRBJ2-5
CASSTYRGTQETQYF
>TRBV10-3|TRBJ1-5
CAIWDGNQPQHF
>TRBV27|TRBJ2-4
CASATIDRVGSNIQYF
>TRBV12-3/TRBV12-4|TRBJ2-1
CASSNPGSYNEQFF
>TRBV4-1|TRBJ2-1
CASSQGAGVAYNEQFF
>TRBV6-5|TRBJ1-2
CASSYSRTIGYTF
>TRBV6-1|TRBJ1-5
CASQGRRAANQPQHF
>TRBV6-5|TRBJ2-7
CASSFALAGIYEQYF
>TRBV25-1|TRBJ1-1
CASTGGGWNTEAFF
>TRBV20-1|TRBJ2-5
CSAGGGGTSVAETQYF
>TRBV19|TRBJ1-5
CASSLSGWRDGNRWGEGPQHF
>TRBV12-3/TRBV12-4|TRBJ2-7
CASSPGGLGEGYEQYF
>TRBV5-1|TRBJ2-5
CASSSHAYGGVGETQYF